The 9 T cell receptor beta chains listed next were all sequenced from one sample in a study of early T cells in non-severe SARS-CoV-2 infection. TCRdb called the 5' RACE reads again in MiXCR, with one record for every CDR3 protein. Of fewer than 85,000 distinct CDR3 sequences listed, 10% to 12% are singletons. The sequencing used whole blood, collected at baseline. The source is an adult who was a healthcare worker with PCR-confirmed SARS-CoV-2 infection or an uninfected control (not recorded which).

This clonotype was seen repeatedly, ten times or more. This sequence joins TRBV20-1 and TRBJ1-5; D is perhaps TRBD1 (5 bases). CDR3 length equals 16 residues. Between the trimmed V and J ends, which lost 3 bases and 3 bases, there was a span of 18 bases. Germline V gives CDR1 DFQATT, CDR2 SNEGSKA (reference sequence). In nucleotides, the CDR3 is TGCAGTGCTAGTAAAGAGGCAGGGCAACCCAATCAGCCCCAGCATTTT. Translating it yields CSASKEAGQPNQPQHF.

The rearrangement links TRBV7-3 to TRBJ2-1; 12 bases align to TRBD1. The CDR3 covers 16 residues. With V trimmed by 5 bases and J by 10 bases, 12 bases remained unmatched. The V gene's germline CDR1 is SGHTA and CDR2 FQGTGA. CDR3 nucleotide sequence: TGTGCCAGCAGCCTGAACCCCGGGACAGGGGGCAGGGAGCAGTTCTTC. It translates to CASSLNPGTGGREQFF.

This chain uses TRBV19 with TRBJ1-2; 7 nucleotides agree with TRBD1. CDR1 and CDR2 from the germline V gene are LNHDA and SQIVND (reference sequence). This CDR3 spans 16 amino acids. Losses at the gene ends were 5 bases for V and 6 bases for J; bases not matched to a gene: 15. The CDR3: CASSPLDRDLFDGYTF. CDR3 in DNA: TGTGCCAGTAGTCCCTTAGACAGGGATCTTTTCGATGGCTACACCTTC.

The V and J genes are TRBV6-2 or TRBV6-3 and TRBJ2-1; perhaps TRBD1 as D (5 bases). The CDR3 contains 15 residues. Germline V gene lookup returns CDR1 MNHEY and CDR2 SVGEGT. Between the trimmed V and J ends, which lost 2 bases and 9 bases, there was a span of 17 bases. CDR3 coding DNA: TGTGCCAGCAGTTACGCGCGGACACCCTATCTTGAGCAGTTCTTC. It codes for CASSYARTPYLEQFF.

This clonotype was counted at least ten times. J is TRBJ2-5 and V is TRBV7-9; no firm D call. V lost 7 bases and J 6 bases, leaving 12 bases between the germline ends. The CDR3 spans 12 residues. CDR1 is SEHNR, CDR2 FQNEAQ, per germline (reference sequence). This CDR3 is CASTPMDQTQYF. As DNA, the CDR3 is TGTGCCAGCACCCCAATGGACCAGACCCAGTACTTC.

Only a few counts were recorded for this clonotype. This chain joins TRBV19 and TRBJ2-1; 10 bases line up with TRBD1. Trimming removed 5 bases from V and 7 bases from J; junction bases left unmatched: 11. The CDR3 sequence is 16 residues long. CDR1 and CDR2 (germline): LNHDA, SQIVND (reference sequence). CDR3 amino acids: CASSPSDRGRMNEQFF. In DNA form, the CDR3 reads TGTGCCAGTAGTCCCTCAGACAGGGGGCGGATGAATGAGCAGTTCTTC.

This clonotype has a count of ten or more. The chain recombines TRBV28 with TRBJ2-5, with 8 positions matching TRBD2. V lost 3 bases and J lost 1; bases outside the gene matches: 4. The CDR3 loop spans 15 amino acids. The V gene's germline CDR1 is MDHEN and CDR2 SYDVKM. The chain's CDR3 is CASSLLTSGQETQYF. The CDR3 DNA follows: TGTGCCAGCAGTTTGCTTACTAGCGGCCAAGAGACCCAGTACTTC.

This clonotype showed up many times. The rearrangement links TRBV20-1 to TRBJ2-7; 8 bases match TRBD2. The V and J ends lost 0 bases and 7 bases, in that order; junction bases with no gene match: 11. Germline CDR1 reads DFQATT; CDR2 reads SNEGSKA (reference sequence). The CDR3 extends over 15 amino acids. The DNA of the CDR3 is TGCAGTGCTAGAGACGATTTAGCGGGGTTGGAAGAGCAGTACTTC. As protein: CSARDDLAGLEEQYF.

In its sample, this clonotype was seen many times. V and J are TRBV20-1 and TRBJ2-6, with 9 bases aligning to TRBD2. The CDR3 sequence is 19 residues long. The V segment lost 2 bases and the J segment 5 bases; nucleotides outside the gene matches: 16. Germline V gene data show CDR1 as DFQATT and CDR2 as SNEGSKA (reference sequence). The CDR3 spells CSARHRPSGAPVRANVLTF. In DNA form, the CDR3 reads TGCAGTGCTAGACATAGGCCTAGCGGGGCCCCCGTCAGGGCCAACGTCCTGACTTTC.